This is a list of T cell receptor beta chains from one sample in a study of cytomegalovirus exposure and HLA in healthy donors. The repertoire was sequenced with immunoSEQ multiplex PCR; TCRdb's copy has only in-frame clones and lacks some. Found here are roughly 140,000 clones, over 70% of them singletons; the top ten hold around 4.9%. The sequencing sample was made of PBMCs. The receptors were gathered from a male donor in good health and CMV-seronegative. Both conserved end residues are part of each CDR3. D genes are given only for firm matches. Clone size appears in some rows only: once, few, many, or a class for an expanded clone.

once,NA,TRBJ2-7,TRBV4-2,CASSQDTLLYSYEQYF,TGTGCCAGCAGCCAAGATACGCTCCTATACTCCTACGAGCAGTACTTC
NA,TRBD2,TRBJ2-3,TRBV10-2,CASRSGGRTSTDTQYF,TGCGCCAGCAGGAGCGGGGGACGCACTAGCACAGATACGCAGTATTTT
NA,TRBD1,TRBJ1-1,TRBV30,CAWRGGGRDSAGAFF,TGTGCCTGGAGAGGAGGGGGCCGTGATTCTGCTGGAGCTTTCTTT
NA,NA,TRBJ1-4,TRBV4-3,CASSRTYNEKLFF,TGCGCCAGCAGCCGGACTTATAATGAAAAACTGTTTTTT
few,TRBD1,TRBJ2-7,TRBV5-4,CASSLGQGNYNEQYF,TGTGCCAGCAGCTTGGGACAGGGGAATTATAACGAGCAGTACTTC
once,NA,TRBJ1-2,TRBV30,CAWRISQGNYGYTF,TGTGCCTGGAGGATTAGCCAGGGGAACTATGGCTACACCTTC
NA,TRBD2,TRBJ2-3,TRBV7-3,CASSLDVAGGTDTQYF,TGTGCCAGCAGCTTAGATGTAGCGGGGGGGACAGATACGCAGTATTTT
NA,TRBD1,TRBJ1-1,TRBV5-3,CARKGQGSTEAFF,TGTGCCAGAAAGGGACAGGGGAGCACTGAAGCTTTCTTT
NA,TRBD2,TRBJ2-5,TRBV5-1,CASSSSQLAGDQETQYF,TGCGCCAGCAGCAGCTCTCAACTAGCGGGGGACCAAGAGACCCAGTACTTC
NA,TRBD1,TRBJ2-2,TRBV4-1,CASSQAHRGRNTGELFF,TGCGCCAGCAGCCAAGCCCACAGGGGCAGGAACACCGGGGAGCTGTTTTTT
NA,NA,TRBJ1-2,TRBV5-1,CASSLADGGNGYGYTF,TGCGCCAGCAGCTTGGCCGATGGGGGCAATGGCTATGGCTACACCTTC
NA,NA,TRBJ1-5,TRBV5-1,CASSPSGGGGQPQHF,TGCGCCAGCAGCCCTAGCGGAGGAGGGGGTCAGCCCCAGCATTTT
few,NA,TRBJ1-5,TRBV7-9,CASSRQDRGPQHF,TGTGCCAGCAGCCGACAGGACCGGGGGCCCCAGCATTTT
NA,NA,TRBJ1-1,TRBV2,CASTRTAWNTEAFF,TGTGCCAGCACCCGGACAGCGTGGAACACTGAAGCTTTCTTT
NA,NA,TRBJ2-7,TRBV5-6,CASSRTGSPYEQYF,TGTGCCAGCAGCCGTACCGGGTCCCCCTACGAGCAGTACTTC
few,NA,TRBJ2-5,TRBV18,CASSPSTETQYF,TGTGCCAGCTCACCTTCTACGGAGACCCAGTACTTC
NA,NA,TRBJ2-3,TRBV4-1,CASSQDGVTSTQYF,TGCGCCAGCAGCCAAGACGGTGTAACGTCTACGCAGTATTTT
NA,TRBD2,TRBJ2-7,TRBV6-6,CASSSAGGLYEQYF,TGTGCCAGCAGTTCTGCGGGGGGGCTCTACGAGCAGTACTTC
few,TRBD1,TRBJ2-1,TRBV2,CASSSDRTYNEQFF,TGTGCCAGCTCTTCGGACAGGACCTACAATGAGCAGTTCTTC
NA,NA,TRBJ2-7,TRBV5-6,CASSPHTARVNEQYF,TGTGCCAGCAGCCCCCACACGGCGAGGGTCAACGAGCAGTACTTC
NA,NA,TRBJ2-7,TRBV28,CATQLAETYEQYF,TGTGCCACCCAACTAGCCGAAACATACGAGCAGTACTTC
NA,NA,TRBJ2-1,TRBV19,CASSIRGANNEQFF,TGTGCCAGTAGTATACGGGGGGCCAACAATGAGCAGTTCTTC
NA,TRBD1,TRBJ2-3,TRBV6-5,CASSLQGAADTQYF,TGTGCCAGCAGTTTACAGGGGGCAGCGGATACGCAGTATTTT
NA,TRBD2,TRBJ2-3,TRBV7-9,CASSLAGLAGGGDTQYF,TGTGCCAGCAGCTTAGCCGGTCTAGCGGGGGGCGGGGATACGCAGTATTTT
NA,NA,TRBJ2-5,TRBV7-3,CASSLTGVETQYF,TGTGCCAGCAGCTTGACGGGGGTGGAGACCCAGTACTTC
NA,NA,TRBJ1-3,TRBV5-4,CASSLQGAGNTIYF,TGTGCCAGCAGCTTGCAAGGGGCTGGAAACACCATATATTTT
NA,NA,TRBJ1-2,TRBV19,CASSIDTLSGTHGYTF,TGTGCCAGTAGTATAGATACCCTCTCCGGGACTCATGGCTACACCTTC
NA,TRBD1,TRBJ1-1,TRBV4-1,CASSQGDRVAEAFF,TGCGCCAGCAGCCAGGGGGACAGGGTGGCTGAAGCTTTCTTT
NA,NA,TRBJ1-1,TRBV5-1,CASSTRGGRMNTEAFF,TGCGCCAGCAGCACCAGAGGTGGCCGAATGAACACTGAAGCTTTCTTT
NA,NA,TRBJ2-1,TRBV19,CASRMSVGLAYYNEQFF,TGTGCCAGTAGAATGTCGGTGGGACTCGCCTACTACAATGAGCAGTTCTTC
NA,NA,TRBJ2-2,TRBV6-6,CASSFLVGELFF,TGTGCCAGCAGTTTTCTTGTCGGGGAGCTGTTTTTT
NA,NA,TRBJ1-1,TRBV4-2,CASSQERPGHTEAFF,TGTGCCAGCAGCCAAGAGAGACCGGGACATACTGAAGCTTTCTTT
NA,TRBD2,TRBJ2-3,TRBV4-2,CASSQDHGGVGDTQYF,TGTGCCAGCAGCCAAGATCACGGGGGGGTCGGGGATACGCAGTATTTT
NA,TRBD1,TRBJ1-1,TRBV14,CASSLTGAFMNTEAFF,TGTGCCAGCAGCCTGACAGGGGCTTTCATGAACACTGAAGCTTTCTTT
few,NA,TRBJ1-1,TRBV9,CASSVGGTEAFF,TGTGCCAGCAGCGTAGGCGGTACTGAAGCTTTCTTT
NA,NA,TRBJ1-6,TRBV5-1,CASSLGGLSALHF,TGCGCCAGCAGCTTGGGGGGCCTTTCGGCCCTCCACTTT
once,NA,TRBJ1-1,TRBV19,CASSEEFGAEAFF,TGTGCCAGTAGTGAGGAGTTTGGGGCAGAAGCTTTCTTT
NA,NA,TRBJ2-2,TRBV7-3,CASSQRSGWGDTGELFF,TGTGCCAGCAGCCAGAGGTCAGGGTGGGGGGACACCGGGGAGCTGTTTTTT
NA,TRBD1,TRBJ1-5,TRBV30,CAWTGDRGNQPQHF,TGTGCCTGGACGGGGGACAGGGGCAATCAGCCCCAGCATTTT
NA,TRBD1,TRBJ1-2,TRBV6-1,CASSTGGGRNGYTF,TGTGCCAGCAGTACAGGGGGGGGGAGGAATGGCTACACCTTC
NA,NA,TRBJ2-3,TRBV5-1,CASSSVAGAVYMQYF,TGCGCCAGCAGTTCGGTGGCGGGGGCGGTATATATGCAGTATTTT
NA,TRBD1,TRBJ1-2,TRBV2,CASRDRGTHGYTF,TGTGCCAGCCGGGACAGGGGGACGCATGGCTACACCTTC
NA,TRBD2,TRBJ2-1,TRBV25-1,CASRGVAGGDYNEQFF,TGTGCCAGCAGGGGGGTAGCGGGGGGGGACTACAATGAGCAGTTCTTC
NA,NA,TRBJ2-5,TRBV10-1,CASSERGYGVETQYF,TGCGCCAGCAGTGAGAGAGGGTATGGAGTGGAGACCCAGTACTTC
NA,TRBD2,TRBJ2-3,TRBV6-4,CASSASGAADTQYF,TGTGCCAGCAGTGCCAGCGGGGCCGCAGATACGCAGTATTTT
NA,TRBD1,TRBJ1-1,TRBV10-3,CAITLGQEGEAFF,TGTGCCATCACCCTCGGACAGGAGGGTGAAGCTTTCTTT
NA,TRBD1,TRBJ2-2,TRBV7-8,CASSRGQAYNGELFF,TGTGCCAGCAGCCGGGGACAGGCGTACAACGGGGAGCTGTTTTTT